This T cell receptor (beta chain) is drawn from a study of cytomegalovirus exposure and HLA in healthy donors. Findings of the study overall: Later, an analysis found that common viral pathogens appeared to be linked with several of the most significant clusters. Three CMV-associated chains proved CMV antigen-specific in vitro. In an earlier analysis, about 87% or about 30%: the productive usage of most TCR beta V segments.

V lost 3 bases and J 6 bases, leaving 18 bases between the germline ends. Germline V lookup: CDR1 MDHEN, CDR2 SYDVKM. This CDR3 is built from 15 residues. Each donor's status was that of a healthy bone marrow donor. This clone appeared a few times. What it binds is not known. A multiplex PCR was run with 60 Vbeta primers and 13 Jbeta primers. Repertoires were generated with immunoSEQ multiplex PCR, while TCRdb's copy carries only in-frame clones and drops some. This sample carries around 65,000 clones, about four fifths of them seen once, and the ten largest clones take about 4.5%. This clonotype was obtained from a woman in her 30s in good health and CMV-seronegative. The V gene is TRBV28, the J gene TRBJ2-7, with D possibly TRBD2 on 6 matching bases. The sequencing input was PBMCs. CDR3 in amino acids: CASSFLGRDGGEQYF. In DNA form, the CDR3 reads TGTGCCAGCAGTTTCTTGGGCCGAGACGGGGGCGAGCAGTACTTC.